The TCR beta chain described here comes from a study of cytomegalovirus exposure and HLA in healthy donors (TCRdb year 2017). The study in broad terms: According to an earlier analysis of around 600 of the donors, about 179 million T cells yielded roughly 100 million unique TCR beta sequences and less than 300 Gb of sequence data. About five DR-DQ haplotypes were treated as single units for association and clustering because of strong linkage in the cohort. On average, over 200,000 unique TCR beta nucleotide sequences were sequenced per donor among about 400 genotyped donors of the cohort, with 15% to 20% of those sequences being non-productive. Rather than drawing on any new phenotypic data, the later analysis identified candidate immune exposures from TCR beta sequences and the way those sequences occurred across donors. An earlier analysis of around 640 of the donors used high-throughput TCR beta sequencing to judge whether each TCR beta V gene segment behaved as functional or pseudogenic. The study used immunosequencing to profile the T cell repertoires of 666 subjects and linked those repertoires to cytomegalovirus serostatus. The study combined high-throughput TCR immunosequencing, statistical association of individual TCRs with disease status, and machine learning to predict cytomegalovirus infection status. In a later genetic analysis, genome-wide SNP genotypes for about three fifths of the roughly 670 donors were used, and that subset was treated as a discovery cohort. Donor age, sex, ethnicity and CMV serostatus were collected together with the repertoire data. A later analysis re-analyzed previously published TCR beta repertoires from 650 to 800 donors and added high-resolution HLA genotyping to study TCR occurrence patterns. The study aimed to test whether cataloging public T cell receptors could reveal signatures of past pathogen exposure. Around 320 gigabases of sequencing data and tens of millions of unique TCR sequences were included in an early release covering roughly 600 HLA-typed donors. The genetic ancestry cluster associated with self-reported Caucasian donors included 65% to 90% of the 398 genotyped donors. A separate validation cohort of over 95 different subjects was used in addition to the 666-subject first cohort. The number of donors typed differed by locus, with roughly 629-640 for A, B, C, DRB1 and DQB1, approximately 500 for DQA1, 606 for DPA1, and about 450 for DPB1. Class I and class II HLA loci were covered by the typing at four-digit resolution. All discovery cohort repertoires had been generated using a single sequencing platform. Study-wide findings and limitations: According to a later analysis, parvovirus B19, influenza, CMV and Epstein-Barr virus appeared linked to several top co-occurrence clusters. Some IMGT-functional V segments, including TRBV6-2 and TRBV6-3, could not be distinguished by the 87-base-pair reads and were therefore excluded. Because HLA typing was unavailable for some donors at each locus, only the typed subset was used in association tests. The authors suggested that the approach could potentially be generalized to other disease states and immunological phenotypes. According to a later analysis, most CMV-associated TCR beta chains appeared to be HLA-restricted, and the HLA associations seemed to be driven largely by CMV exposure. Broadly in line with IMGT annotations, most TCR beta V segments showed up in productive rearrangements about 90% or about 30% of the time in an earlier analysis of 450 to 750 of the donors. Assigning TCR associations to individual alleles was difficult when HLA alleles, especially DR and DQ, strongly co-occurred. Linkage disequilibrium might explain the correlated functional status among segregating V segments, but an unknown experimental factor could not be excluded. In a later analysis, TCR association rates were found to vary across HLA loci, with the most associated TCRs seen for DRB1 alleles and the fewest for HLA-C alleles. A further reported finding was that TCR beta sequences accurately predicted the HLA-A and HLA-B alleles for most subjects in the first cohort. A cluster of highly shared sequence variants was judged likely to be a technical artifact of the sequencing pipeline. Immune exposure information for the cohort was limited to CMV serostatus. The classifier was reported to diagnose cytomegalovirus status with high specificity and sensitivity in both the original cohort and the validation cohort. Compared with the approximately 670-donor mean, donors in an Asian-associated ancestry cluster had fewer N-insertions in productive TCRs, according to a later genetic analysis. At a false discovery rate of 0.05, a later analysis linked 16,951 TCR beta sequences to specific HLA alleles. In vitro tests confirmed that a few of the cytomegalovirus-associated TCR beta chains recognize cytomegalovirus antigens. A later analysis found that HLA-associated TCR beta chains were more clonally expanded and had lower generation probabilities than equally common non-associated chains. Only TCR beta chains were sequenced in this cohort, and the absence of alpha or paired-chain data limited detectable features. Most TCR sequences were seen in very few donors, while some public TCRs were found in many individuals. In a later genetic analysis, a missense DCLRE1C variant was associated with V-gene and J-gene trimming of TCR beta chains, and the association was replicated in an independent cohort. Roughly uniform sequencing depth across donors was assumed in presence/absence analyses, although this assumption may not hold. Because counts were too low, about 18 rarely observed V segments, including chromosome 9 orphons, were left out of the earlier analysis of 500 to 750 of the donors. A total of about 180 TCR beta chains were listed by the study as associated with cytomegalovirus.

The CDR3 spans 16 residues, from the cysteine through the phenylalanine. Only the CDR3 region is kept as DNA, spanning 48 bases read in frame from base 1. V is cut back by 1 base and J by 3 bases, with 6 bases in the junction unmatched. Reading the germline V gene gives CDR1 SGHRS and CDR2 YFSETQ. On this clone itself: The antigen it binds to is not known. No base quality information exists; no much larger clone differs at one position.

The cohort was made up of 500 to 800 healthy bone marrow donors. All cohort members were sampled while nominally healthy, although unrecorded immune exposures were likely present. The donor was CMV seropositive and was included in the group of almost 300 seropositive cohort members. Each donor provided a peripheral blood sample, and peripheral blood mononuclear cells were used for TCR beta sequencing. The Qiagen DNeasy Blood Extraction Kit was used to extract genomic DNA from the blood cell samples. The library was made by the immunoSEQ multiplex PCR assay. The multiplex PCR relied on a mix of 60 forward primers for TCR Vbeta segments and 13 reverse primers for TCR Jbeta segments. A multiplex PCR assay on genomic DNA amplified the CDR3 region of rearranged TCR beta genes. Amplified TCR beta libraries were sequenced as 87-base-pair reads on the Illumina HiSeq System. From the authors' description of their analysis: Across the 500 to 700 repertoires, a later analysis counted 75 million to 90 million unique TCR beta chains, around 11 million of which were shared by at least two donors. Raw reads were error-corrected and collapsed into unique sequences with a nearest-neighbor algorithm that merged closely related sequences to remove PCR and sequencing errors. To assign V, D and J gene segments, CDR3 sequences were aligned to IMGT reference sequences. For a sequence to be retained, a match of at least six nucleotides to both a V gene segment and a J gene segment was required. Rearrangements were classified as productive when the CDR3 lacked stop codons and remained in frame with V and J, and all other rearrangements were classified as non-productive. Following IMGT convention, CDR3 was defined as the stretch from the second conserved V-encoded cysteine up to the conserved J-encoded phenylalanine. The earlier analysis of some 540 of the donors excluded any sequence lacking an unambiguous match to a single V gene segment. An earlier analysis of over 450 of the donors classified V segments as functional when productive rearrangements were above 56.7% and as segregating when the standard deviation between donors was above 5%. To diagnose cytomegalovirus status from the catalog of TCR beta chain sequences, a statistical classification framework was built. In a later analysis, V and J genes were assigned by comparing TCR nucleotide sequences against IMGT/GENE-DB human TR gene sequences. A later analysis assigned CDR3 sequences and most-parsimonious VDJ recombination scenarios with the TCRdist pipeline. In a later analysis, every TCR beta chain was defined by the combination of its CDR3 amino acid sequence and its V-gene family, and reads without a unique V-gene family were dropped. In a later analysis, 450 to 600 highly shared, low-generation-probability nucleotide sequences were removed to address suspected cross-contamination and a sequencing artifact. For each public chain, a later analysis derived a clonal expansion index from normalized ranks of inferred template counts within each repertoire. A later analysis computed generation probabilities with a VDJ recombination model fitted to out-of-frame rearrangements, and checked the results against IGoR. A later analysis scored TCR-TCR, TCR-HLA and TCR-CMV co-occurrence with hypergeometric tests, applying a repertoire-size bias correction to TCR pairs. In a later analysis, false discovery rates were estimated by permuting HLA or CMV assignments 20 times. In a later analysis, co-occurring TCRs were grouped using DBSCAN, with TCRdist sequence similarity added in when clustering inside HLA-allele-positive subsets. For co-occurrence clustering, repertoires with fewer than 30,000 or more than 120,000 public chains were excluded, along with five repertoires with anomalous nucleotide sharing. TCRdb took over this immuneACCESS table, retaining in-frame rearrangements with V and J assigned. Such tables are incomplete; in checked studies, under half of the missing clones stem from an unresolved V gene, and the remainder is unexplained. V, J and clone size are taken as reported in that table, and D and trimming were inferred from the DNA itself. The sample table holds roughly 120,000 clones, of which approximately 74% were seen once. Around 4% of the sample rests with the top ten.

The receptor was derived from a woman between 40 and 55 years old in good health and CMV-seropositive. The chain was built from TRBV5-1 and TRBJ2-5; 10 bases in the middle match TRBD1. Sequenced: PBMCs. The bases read TGCGCCAGCAGCTTGCCCCGGACAGGGGGAGAAGAGACCCAGTACTTC. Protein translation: CASSLPRTGGEETQYF.